This TCR beta chain was sequenced in a study of cytomegalovirus exposure and HLA in healthy donors. The PCR had 60 Vbeta and 13 Jbeta primers. Sequenced by immunoSEQ multiplex PCR; TCRdb stores in-frame clones only, minus some. This sample has about 190,000 clones, with approximately 75% found just once. Trimming pared 5 bases from V and 0 bases from J, leaving 11 bases between. The CDR3 spans 14 residues. CDR1 GTSNPN and CDR2 SVGIG come from the germline V gene (reference sequence). The clonotype comes from a man aged 30 to 45 in good health and CMV-seropositive. The V and J genes are TRBV30 and TRBJ1-3; maybe TRBD1 (5 bases). Material for sequencing was PBMCs. The DNA for the CDR3 is TGTGCCTGGTCCCGCGGGACCTCTGGAAACACCATATATTTT. Translating it yields CAWSRGTSGNTIYF.